This TCR beta chain was documented in a study of cytomegalovirus exposure and HLA in healthy donors. Across the study: Earlier work reported about 110 million unique TCR beta sequences from 180 million or so T cells. Study-level points and caveats: Owing to their indistinguishability, certain V segments, notably TRBV6-2 and TRBV6-3, were excluded. When a later analysis was performed, an Asian-associated ancestry cluster reportedly had fewer N-insertions than the roughly 700-donor mean. There were 150 or so TCR beta chains listed as cytomegalovirus-associated.

The germline gives CDR1 MDHEN, CDR2 SYDVKM. This CDR3 comprises 14 residues. With 3 bases removed from V and 10 bases from J, the gap between germline ends came to 16 bases. This clone was recorded once. The antigen remains unidentified. The study ran its PCR with 60 Vbeta and 13 Jbeta primers. Profiling relied on immunoSEQ multiplex PCR, and the TCRdb table lists in-frame clones only, not all of them. Here the sample spans about 300,000 clones, about nine tenths being singletons. This chain joins TRBV28 and TRBJ2-1; maybe TRBD2 (5 bases). This TCR derives from a man aged 40-55 years in good health and CMV-seropositive. The specimen was PBMCs. The CDR3 region has the DNA TGTGCCAGCAGTTTTGAGAGGGTAAAGAGCGAGCAGTTCTTC. Protein sequence: CASSFERVKSEQFF.